The 2 T cell receptor beta chains presented below share a single source sample, sequenced in a study of shared clonotypes between healthy human individuals. Here immunoSEQ multiplex PCR was the method, and the copy in TCRdb shows in-frame clones only, minus some. This table has around 370,000 clones, 96% appearing once. The sequencing input was memory CD8+ T cells sorted from blood. Subset specified: CD45RO+ cells pooled with CCR7-negative TemRA cells. Receptors were obtained from a man aged 30 to 39 in good health.

This chain links TRBV23-1 with TRBJ2-4; D is ambiguous. TRBV23-1 is labeled an ORF, and its function is uncertain. V was trimmed by 8 bases and J by 0 bases, leaving 14 bases between them. The CDR3 extends over 15 amino acids. The CDR3 DNA follows: TGCGCCAGCGGTATTTGGGGTCTAGCCAAAAACATTCAGTACTTC. Protein sequence: CASGIWGLAKNIQYF.

The J gene is TRBJ2-1, the V gene TRBV5-6; D gene ambiguous. In germline, CDR1 is SGHDT, CDR2 YYEEEE. V lost 0 bases and J lost 2, with 9 bases in between. The CDR3 sequence is 15 residues long. The CDR3 nucleotides are TGTGCCAGCAGCTTGGCTGGGCGGCCCTACAATGAGCAGTTCTTC. Amino acids: CASSLAGRPYNEQFF. The full variable domain, completed using reference TRBV5-6 and TRBJ2-1, is DAGVTQSPTHLIKTRGQQVTLRCSPKSGHDTVSWYQQALGQGPQFIFQYYEEEERQRGNFPDRFSGHQFPNYSSELNVNALLLGDSALYLCASSLAGRPYNEQFFGPGTRLTVL.